This entry lists 18 T cell receptor beta chains sequenced from one sample in a study of blood T cell repertoires in COVID-19. Clones were sequenced by immunoSEQ multiplex PCR, and TCRdb holds only the in-frame ones, with some missing. This table has around 340,000 clones, roughly 90% appearing once. The sequenced sample was peripheral blood. The receptors were gathered from a woman in her fifties or sixties with COVID-19, enrolled during active disease.

The chain couples TRBV10-2 to TRBJ2-7, with TRBD1 matching 10 bases. The V gene end was trimmed by 3 bases and the J gene end by 3 bases; junction bases not matched to a gene: 8. Germline CDR1 and CDR2: WSHSY and SAAADI. This CDR3 is built from 16 residues. CDR3 DNA: TGCGCCAGCAGTGACCCGGGACAGGGGAACTACTACGAGCAGTACTTC. This gives the protein CASSDPGQGNYYEQYF.

This clone occurred a few times. The gene calls are TRBV5-1 and TRBJ1-2, with D tentatively TRBD1 (5 bases). Trimming left V 0 bases short and J 2 bases short, with 11 bases between. Germline values: CDR1 SGHRS, CDR2 YFSETQ. This CDR3 comprises 15 residues. CDR3 in amino acids: CASSLGYTGNYGYTF. The CDR3 DNA reads TGCGCCAGCAGCTTGGGTTATACAGGCAACTATGGCTACACCTTC.

The chain recombines TRBV5-1 with TRBJ2-2; the D gene is possibly TRBD2 (5 bases). The V end lost 9 bases, the J end lost 0 bases, and 12 bases lay between the germline ends. The CDR3 is 14 residues long. The germline gives CDR1 SGHRS, CDR2 YFSETQ. CDR3 in amino acids: CATRALANTGELFF. Here the CDR3 DNA reads TGCGCCACTCGCGCACTAGCGAACACCGGGGAGCTGTTTTTT.

The chain couples TRBV7-6 to TRBJ2-3, with D unresolved. The CDR3 runs to 11 residues. CDR1 SGHVS and CDR2 FNYEAQ come from the germline V gene. V dropped 8 bases and J dropped 7 bases, with 10 bases sitting between them. The CDR3 sequence: CASGNSYTQYF. The DNA of the CDR3 is TGTGCCAGCGGCAACAGCTATACGCAGTATTTT.

The chain links TRBV11-2 to TRBJ2-5, with a weak D call TRBD2 (5 bases). The CDR3 sequence is 13 residues long. V was shortened by 0 bases and J by 5 bases, with 7 bases between the two germline ends. Germline V CDR1 and CDR2: SGHAT, FQNNGV. The CDR3 loop reads CASSLEGGETQYF. In nucleotides, the CDR3 is TGTGCCAGCAGCTTAGAAGGCGGGGAGACCCAGTACTTC.

This chain joins TRBV5-4 and TRBJ1-2; 9 positions agree with TRBD1. This CDR3 is 14 amino acids long. The V gene's germline CDR1 is SGHNT and CDR2 YYREEE (reference sequence). Trimming at V came to 10 bases and at J to 7 bases, leaving 14 bases not matched to a gene. This chain's CDR3 is CAARKQGATRGYTF. For the CDR3, the DNA is TGTGCCGCCCGGAAACAGGGGGCGACTCGTGGCTACACCTTC.

The chain joins TRBV9 to TRBJ2-3, with D perhaps matching TRBD2 (5 bases). The V and J ends lost 0 bases and 6 bases respectively, with 11 bases between them. The CDR3 spans 14 residues. Germline V gives CDR1 SGDLS, CDR2 YYNGEE. The CDR3 loop is CASSVDSAADTQYF. The CDR3 region has the DNA TGTGCCAGCAGCGTAGATTCAGCGGCGGATACGCAGTATTTT.

V is TRBV7-4 and J is TRBJ2-3, with D maybe TRBD1 (6 bases). Trimming shortened V by 2 bases and J by 3 bases, and 18 bases separated the two germline ends. Germline CDR1 and CDR2: SGHVT and SQSDAQ. The CDR3 totals 17 residues. The CDR3 DNA sequence: TGTGCCAGCAGCTTAATATTGTGGGGGCCGGGGACAGATACGCAGTATTTT. Protein sequence: CASSLILWGPGTDTQYF.

The DNA for the CDR3 is TGTGCCAGCAGCTTGGTTCCAGGGCGGGGTATTATGGCCCTCCACTTT. This codes for CASSLVPGRGIMALHF. V is TRBV5-8 and J is TRBJ1-6, with D tentatively TRBD1 (5 bases). Trimming removed 0 bases from V and 14 bases from J, with 21 bases in between. Germline CDR1 is SGHTS and CDR2 is YDEGEE. The CDR3 consists of 16 residues.

V is TRBV20-1 and J is TRBJ2-5; TRBD2 matches 8 bases. The CDR3 is made up of 14 amino acids. Germline lookup yields CDR1 DFQATT and CDR2 SNEGSKA (reference sequence). The V and J ends lost 3 bases and 5 bases, in that order; junction bases with no gene match: 8. CDR3 sequence reads: CSASERGRGETQYF. CDR3 nucleotide sequence: TGCAGTGCTAGTGAGCGGGGGCGAGGGGAGACCCAGTACTTC.

The genes are TRBV5-1 and TRBJ2-3; tentatively, D is TRBD1 (5 bases). Germline lookup yields CDR1 SGHRS and CDR2 YFSETQ. This CDR3 spans 14 amino acids. V was clipped by 0 bases and J by 0 bases, with 5 bases between them. CDR3 region: CASSLEGSTDTQYF. The CDR3 DNA is TGCGCCAGCAGCTTGGAGGGGAGCACAGATACGCAGTATTTT.

V gene TRBV4-1 combines with J gene TRBJ1-5; D is perhaps TRBD1 (5 bases). The CDR3 contains 15 residues. Trimming took 2 bases from V and 6 from J, leaving 14 bases between them. Germline loops: CDR1 MGHRA, CDR2 YSYEKL. DNA for the CDR3: TGCGCCAGCAGCCAATTGCACGGGGGGAGTCAGCCCCAGCATTTT. Residues: CASSQLHGGSQPQHF.

V usage is TRBV6-2 or TRBV6-3 and J usage is TRBJ1-1; D is ambiguous. Germline loops: CDR1 MNHEY, CDR2 SVGEGT. The CDR3 runs 13 residues. V was trimmed by 5 bases and J by 2 bases, leaving 9 bases between them. CDR3: CASSPTPNTEAFF. The CDR3 nucleotides read TGTGCCAGCAGTCCGACACCTAACACTGAAGCTTTCTTT.

The chain has TRBV7-3 and TRBJ1-2; D not resolved. This CDR3 contains 13 residues. Germline loops: CDR1 SGHTA, CDR2 FQGTGA. Trimming stripped 1 base from V and 7 bases from J, with 10 bases between. CDR3 amino acids: CASSLIEGFGYTF. Here the CDR3 DNA reads TGTGCCAGCAGCTTAATCGAGGGTTTTGGCTACACCTTC.

This clone has only one observation. The chain links TRBV2 to TRBJ2-7, with 7 bases fitting TRBD2. V shed 1 base and J 4 bases; nucleotides not matched to a gene: 10. Germline CDR1 is SNHLY and CDR2 is FYNNEI. This CDR3 region has 16 residues. CDR3 in DNA: TGTGCCAGCAGTGAAGGGGGCAGGGAGGGTCAATACGAGCAGTACTTC. Translation: CASSEGGREGQYEQYF. The variable domain in full, with the rest retrieved from reference TRBV2 and TRBJ2-7, is EPEVTQTPSHQVTQMGQEVILRCVPISNHLYFYWYRQILGQKVEFLVSFYNNEISEKSEIFDDQFSVERPDGSNFTLKIRSTKLEDSAMYFCASSEGGREGQYEQYFGPGTRLTVT.

The chain recombines TRBV30 with TRBJ1-5, with TRBD1 matching 9 bases. In germline, CDR1 is GTSNPN, CDR2 SVGIG (reference sequence). The CDR3 has 14 residues. With V trimmed by 1 base and J by 7 bases, 5 bases remained unmatched. CDR3 sequence (DNA): TGTGCCTGGAGTGAGGGACAGGGAAGGCAGCCCCAGCATTTT. Encoded protein: CAWSEGQGRQPQHF. The variable domain in full, with the rest retrieved from reference TRBV30 and TRBJ1-5, is SQTIHQWPATLVQPVGSPLSLECTVEGTSNPNLYWYRQAAGRGLQLLFYSVGIGQISSEVPQNLSASRPQDRQFILSSKKLLLSDSGFYLCAWSEGQGRQPQHFGDGTRLSIL.

The V call is TRBV6-2 or TRBV6-3, the J call TRBJ2-5, with TRBD1 matching 10 bases. The germline V gene has CDR1 MNHEY and CDR2 SVGEGT. The trim removed 5 bases at V and 4 bases at J, leaving 4 bases unmatched. The CDR3 has 14 residues. CDR3 sequence reads: CASSTDRGRETQYF. The CDR3, as DNA: TGTGCCAGCAGTACGGACAGGGGGAGAGAGACCCAGTACTTC.

The chain combines TRBV6-5 with TRBJ2-5; TRBD1 agrees at 9 bases. The ends lost 2 bases at V and 9 bases at J; junction bases unmatched: 10. The CDR3 extends over 15 amino acids. CDR1 and CDR2 (germline): MNHEY, SVGAGI. CDR3 DNA sequence: TGTGCCAGCAGTTACCGGGGGACAGGGCTCACGGCCCAGTACTTC. This gives the protein CASSYRGTGLTAQYF.